This TCR beta chain originates from a study of PD-1 blockade in classical Hodgkin lymphoma. Using immunoSEQ multiplex PCR, the repertoire was profiled, and TCRdb retains in-frame clones only, with some absent. The data show 9,500 to 13,000 clones, with roughly four fifths seen just once and around 3.2% held by the top ten. This CDR3 has 16 amino acids. The germline V gene has CDR1 SGHVS and CDR2 FQNEAQ. V dropped 4 bases and J dropped 4 bases, with 19 bases sitting between them. The time point is: cycle 4 day 1 (C4D1), after 5 to 7 weeks of nivolumab. Every one of the patients relapsed after autologous stem cell transplantation (brentuximab vedotin exposure was variable). CD4+ T cells were purified from thawed PBMCs by magnetic negative selection.

The clonotype was recovered from a human donor with classical Hodgkin lymphoma. Here the sequenced sample was CD4+ T cells from blood, taken before the fourth cycle of nivolumab. The V gene is TRBV7-8, the J gene TRBJ1-1, with D hard to call. CDR3 amino acids: CASSSQASPSGTEAFF. CDR3 sequence (DNA): TGTGCCAGCAGCTCCCAGGCCAGCCCTTCGGGCACTGAAGCTTTCTTT. Looking up the rest from reference TRBV7-8 and TRBJ1-1 gives the full variable domain: GAGVSQSPRYKVAKRGQDVALRCDPISGHVSLFWYQQALGQGPEFLTYFQNEAQLDKSGLPSDRFFAERPEGSVSTLKIQRTQQEDSAVYLCASSSQASPSGTEAFFGQGTRLTVV.